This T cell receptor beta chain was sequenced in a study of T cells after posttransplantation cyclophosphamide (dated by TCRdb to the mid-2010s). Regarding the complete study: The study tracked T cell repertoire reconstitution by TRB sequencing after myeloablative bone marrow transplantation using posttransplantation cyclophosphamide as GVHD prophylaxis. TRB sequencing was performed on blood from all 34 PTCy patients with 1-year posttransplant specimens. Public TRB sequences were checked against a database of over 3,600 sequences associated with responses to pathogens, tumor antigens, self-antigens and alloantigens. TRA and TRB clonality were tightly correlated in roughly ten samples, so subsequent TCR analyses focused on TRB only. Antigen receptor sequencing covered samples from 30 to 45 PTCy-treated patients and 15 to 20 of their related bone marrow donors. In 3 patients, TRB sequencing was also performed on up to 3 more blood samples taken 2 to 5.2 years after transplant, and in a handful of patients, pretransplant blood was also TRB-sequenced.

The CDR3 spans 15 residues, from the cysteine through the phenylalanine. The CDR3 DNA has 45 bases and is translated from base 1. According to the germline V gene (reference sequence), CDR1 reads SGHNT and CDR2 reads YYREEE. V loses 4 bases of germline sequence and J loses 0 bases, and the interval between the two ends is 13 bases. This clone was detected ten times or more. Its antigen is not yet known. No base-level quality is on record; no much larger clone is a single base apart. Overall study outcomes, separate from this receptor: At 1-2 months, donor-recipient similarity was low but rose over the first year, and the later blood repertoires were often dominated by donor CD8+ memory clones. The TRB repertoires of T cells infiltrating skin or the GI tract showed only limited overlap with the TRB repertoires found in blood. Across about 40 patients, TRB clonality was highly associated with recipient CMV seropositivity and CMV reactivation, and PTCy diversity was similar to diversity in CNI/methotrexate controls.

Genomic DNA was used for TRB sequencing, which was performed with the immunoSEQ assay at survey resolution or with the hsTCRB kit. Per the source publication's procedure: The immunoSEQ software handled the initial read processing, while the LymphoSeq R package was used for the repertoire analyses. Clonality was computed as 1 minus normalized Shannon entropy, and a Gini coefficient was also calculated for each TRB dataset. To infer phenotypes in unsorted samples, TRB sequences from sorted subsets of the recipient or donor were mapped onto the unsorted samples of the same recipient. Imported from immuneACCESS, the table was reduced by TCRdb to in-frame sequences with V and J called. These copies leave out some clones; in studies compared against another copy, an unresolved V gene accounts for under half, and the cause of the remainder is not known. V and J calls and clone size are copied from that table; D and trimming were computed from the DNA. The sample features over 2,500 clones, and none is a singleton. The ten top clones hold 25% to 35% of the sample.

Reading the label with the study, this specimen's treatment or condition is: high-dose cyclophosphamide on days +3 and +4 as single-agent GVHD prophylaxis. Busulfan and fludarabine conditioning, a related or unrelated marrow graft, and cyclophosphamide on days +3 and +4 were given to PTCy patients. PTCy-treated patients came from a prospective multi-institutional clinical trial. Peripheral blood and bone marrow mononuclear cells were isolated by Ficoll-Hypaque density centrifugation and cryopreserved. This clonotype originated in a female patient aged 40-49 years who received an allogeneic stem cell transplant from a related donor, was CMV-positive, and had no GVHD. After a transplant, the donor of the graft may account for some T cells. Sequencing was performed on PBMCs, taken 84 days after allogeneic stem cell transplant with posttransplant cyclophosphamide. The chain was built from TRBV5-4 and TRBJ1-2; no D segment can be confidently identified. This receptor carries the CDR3 CASSRSGPPNYGYTF. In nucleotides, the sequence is TGTGCCAGCAGCCGTTCAGGCCCCCCTAACTATGGCTACACCTTC.